These 17 T cell receptor beta chains were all obtained from the same sample, sequenced in a study of T-cell memory formation after mild COVID-19. One entry per CDR3 protein, called by TCRdb with MiXCR from the 5' RACE reads. The sample shows 470,000 or so distinct CDR3 sequences, about a sixth of them seen only once. The sequenced sample was PBMCs or a T cell subset sorted from them (not recorded which). These receptors were obtained from a man aged 18 to 30 who had mild COVID-19 (a few samples of this study predate the infection). Cell type and time point are not known.

This clonotype came up a few times. J is TRBJ2-2 and V is TRBV11-2; D perhaps matches TRBD1 (5 bases). From germline, CDR1 is SGHAT and CDR2 FQNNGV. Trimming removed 5 bases at V and 7 bases at J, with 14 bases between. CDR3 length: 14 residues. CDR3 amino acids: CASSPQGIGGELFF. The CDR3 DNA follows: TGTGCCAGCAGCCCGCAGGGAATTGGCGGGGAGCTGTTTTTT.

This clonotype was detected many times. The chain has TRBV29-1 and TRBJ2-1; no definite D call. V lost 4 bases, J lost 3 bases, and 1 base lay in between. The CDR3 loop spans 10 amino acids. Germline V gene data show CDR1 as SQVTM and CDR2 as ANQGSEA. The CDR3 DNA reads as TGCAGCGTTGGCTACAATGAGCAGTTCTTC. It codes for CSVGYNEQFF.

This chain joins TRBV4-2 and TRBJ2-7; D not certain. The V gene's germline CDR1 is LGHNA and CDR2 YNFKEQ. V gave up 0 bases and J gave up 4 bases, with 10 bases separating them. The CDR3 extends over 14 amino acids. CDR3 sequence: CASSQEVGPYEQYF. Written as DNA, the CDR3 is TGTGCCAGCAGCCAAGAAGTCGGGCCGTACGAGCAGTACTTC.

V usage is TRBV10-3 and J usage is TRBJ2-5; D not certain. Trimming removed 4 bases from V and 0 bases from J, with 9 bases in between. Looked up from germline, CDR1 is ENHRY and CDR2 is SYGVKD. This CDR3 is 14 amino acids long. The CDR3 reads CAISVQHYQETQYF. The CDR3 DNA reads as TGTGCCATCAGTGTGCAACACTACCAAGAGACCCAGTACTTC.

This clonotype was seen more than once but under ten times. This chain joins TRBV5-1 and TRBJ1-4; D is possibly TRBD1 (6 bases). This CDR3 spans 15 amino acids. Germline V lookup: CDR1 SGHRS, CDR2 YFSETQ. With 2 bases removed from V and 4 bases from J, the gap between germline ends came to 12 bases. The CDR3 DNA follows: TGCGCCAGCAGCTTTACAGGGACCCATAATGAAAAACTGTTTTTT. This translates into CASSFTGTHNEKLFF.

This clonotype was counted between two and nine times. The chain uses TRBV6-5 and TRBJ2-1; D gene ambiguous. CDR3 size: 15 residues. Germline CDR1 MNHEY, CDR2 SVGAGI. V dropped 5 bases and J dropped 5 bases, with 16 bases sitting between them. CDR3 nucleotide sequence: TGTGCCAGCAGTACTCGGTATCTTGGCAACAATGAGCAGTTCTTC. This sequence encodes CASSTRYLGNNEQFF.

The rearrangement joins TRBV5-5 to TRBJ1-1; no firm D call. Germline loops: CDR1 SGHKS, CDR2 YYEKEE (reference sequence). V lost 2 bases and J lost 8, with 13 bases in between. The CDR3 length is 13 residues. This CDR3 reads CASSFIRELEAFF. The CDR3 nucleotides read TGTGCCAGCAGCTTTATTCGAGAACTCGAAGCTTTCTTT.

This clonotype was found a few times. This chain joins TRBV9 and TRBJ2-7; TRBD2 might be the D (7 bases). This CDR3 comprises 15 residues. Trimming cost V 3 bases and J 4 bases, with 17 bases left between them. Germline lookup yields CDR1 SGDLS and CDR2 YYNGEE. The CDR3 nucleotides read TGTGCCAGCAGCGCGGGGGGCAGCGGAGAGTACGAGCAGTACTTC. Protein: CASSAGGSGEYEQYF.

This sequence joins TRBV9 and TRBJ2-5, with 9 positions matching TRBD2. The germline V gene has CDR1 SGDLS and CDR2 YYNGEE. CDR3 length equals 15 residues. V shed 0 bases and J 4 bases; nucleotides not matched to a gene: 4. CDR3 loop: CASSVGGSGGETQYF. CDR3 nucleotide sequence: TGTGCCAGCAGCGTAGGGGGTAGCGGGGGAGAGACCCAGTACTTC.

A remark on this clonotype: Given a much more abundant clone one base away, this may be a read error. This chain links TRBV13 with TRBJ2-7; TRBD1 matches 7 bases. This CDR3 is built from 14 residues. Germline assignment: CDR1 PRHDT and CDR2 FYEKMQ (reference sequence). V shed 3 bases, J shed 2 bases, and the junction held 4 bases outside the gene matches. The CDR3 sequence: CASSFGDRTYEQYF. CDR3 coding DNA: TGTGCCAGCAGCTTTGGGGACAGAACCTACGAGCAGTACTTC.

This clonotype appeared a few times. DNA of the CDR3: TGTGCCAGTAGTTCTCGGAGGGGGCGAAATGAGCAGTTCTTC. As protein: CASSSRRGRNEQFF. The chain carries TRBV19 and TRBJ2-1, with D possibly TRBD1 on 7 matching bases. Per germline, CDR1 LNHDA and CDR2 SQIVND (reference sequence). V lost 5 bases and J 7 bases, leaving 15 bases between the germline ends. This CDR3 has 14 amino acids.

This sequence joins TRBV20-1 and TRBJ2-7; weak D call: TRBD1 (6 bases). The CDR3 spans 16 residues. CDR1 is DFQATT, CDR2 SNEGSKA, per germline (reference sequence). V lost 0 bases to trimming and J lost 1 base, with 16 bases between them. CDR3 DNA sequence: TGCAGTGCTAGAGATTTGGCGAGGACAGATTCCTACGAGCAGTACGTC. It codes for CSARDLARTDSYEQYV.

The sample holds a few counts of this clonotype. This sequence joins TRBV5-1 and TRBJ2-1; 11 bases match TRBD2. CDR1 is SGHRS and CDR2 is YFSETQ in the germline V gene. V lost 5 bases and J lost 2; bases outside the gene matches: 3. The CDR3 contains 15 residues. CDR3 coding DNA: TGCGCCAGCAGGGCTAGCGGGGGGACCTACAATGAGCAGTTCTTC. Amino acids: CASRASGGTYNEQFF.

Turning to this clonotype: At one of its ends the junction is not consistent with the germline gene, which may arise from a read error. The chain couples TRBV11-2 to TRBJ2-1, with D possibly matching TRBD2 (5 bases). Germline CDR1 reads SGHAT; CDR2 reads FQNNGV. The CDR3 totals 13 residues. The CDR3 region has the DNA TGTGCAAGCAGCCACGTTCGGGGTAATGAGCAGTTCTTC. The encoded protein is CASSHVRGNEQFF.

This rearrangement joins TRBV7-9 to TRBJ2-7; D gene unclear. The V gene lost 4 bases and the J gene lost 2 bases, with 15 bases spanning the gap. Germline V gives CDR1 SEHNR, CDR2 FQNEAQ (reference sequence). This CDR3 is built from 15 residues. CDR3 sequence reads: CASSSTRLGPYEQYF. In DNA form, the CDR3 reads TGTGCCAGCAGCTCCACGCGGCTCGGGCCCTACGAGCAGTACTTC.

This clonotype was seen a few times. The chain uses TRBV12-3 or TRBV12-4 and TRBJ1-1; D gene unclear. This CDR3 has 14 residues. Trimming took 3 bases from V and 3 from J, leaving 11 bases between them. The CDR3 region has the DNA TGTGCCAGCAGTTTGGAGGGCTGGGACACTGAAGCTTTCTTT. Its translation: CASSLEGWDTEAFF.

J is TRBJ2-3 and V is TRBV20-1; 9 bases match TRBD1. CDR1 is DFQATT and CDR2 is SNEGSKA in the germline V gene (reference sequence). CDR3 length: 14 residues. The trim removed 5 bases at V and 6 bases at J, leaving 9 bases unmatched. CDR3 sequence reads: CSALPGQGVDTQYF. CDR3 bases: TGCAGTGCTTTACCGGGACAGGGCGTTGATACGCAGTATTTT.